The 8 T cell receptor beta chains reported below all come from one sample, sequenced in a study of cytomegalovirus exposure and HLA in healthy donors. Vbeta (60) and Jbeta (13) primers were used in the PCR. The table came from immunoSEQ multiplex PCR; TCRdb's copy has only in-frame clones and leaves some out. The repertoire holds more than 95,000 clones, with 70% to 80% as singletons. Sequencing was performed on PBMCs. The receptors derive from a woman aged 45-60 years in good health and CMV-seropositive.

This chain uses TRBV7-2 with TRBJ2-7; TRBD2 aligns across 11 bases. This CDR3 region has 17 residues. Germline CDR1 and CDR2: SGHTA and FQGNSA. The V gene end was trimmed by 5 bases and the J gene end by 6 bases; junction bases not matched to a gene: 15. CDR3 amino acids: CASSPGLRLAGKSEQYF. CDR3 nucleotide sequence: TGTGCCAGCAGCCCGGGCTTACGACTAGCGGGGAAATCCGAGCAGTACTTC. The whole variable domain, remainder taken from reference TRBV7-2 and TRBJ2-7, is GAGVSQSPSNKVTEKGKDVELRCDPISGHTALYWYRQSLGQGLEFLIYFQGNSAPDKSGLPSDRFSAERTGGSVSTLTIQRTQQEDSAVYLCASSPGLRLAGKSEQYFGPGTRLTVT.

The rearrangement uses TRBV7-3 and TRBJ2-1; TRBD2 matches at 12 bases. The germline V gene has CDR1 SGHTA and CDR2 FQGTGA. The CDR3 has 15 residues. V was clipped by 2 bases and J by 7 bases; unmatched bases: 3. As DNA, the CDR3 is TGTGCCAGCAGCTTACTAGCGGGGGGGCAGAATGAGCAGTTCTTC. Its translation: CASSLLAGGQNEQFF.

The chain links TRBV30 to TRBJ1-1, with a weak D call TRBD1 (5 bases). Germline CDR1 and CDR2: GTSNPN and SVGIG (reference sequence). V was shortened by 5 bases and J by 7 bases, with 11 bases between the two germline ends. The CDR3 loop spans 11 amino acids. CDR3 loop: CAWAPTGEAFF. CDR3 nucleotide sequence: TGTGCCTGGGCTCCCACAGGTGAAGCTTTCTTT.

The chain carries TRBV30 and TRBJ1-4; a possible D gene is TRBD1 (6 bases). The CDR3 loop spans 15 amino acids. Between the trimmed V and J ends, which lost 3 bases and 5 bases, there was a span of 16 bases. In germline, CDR1 is GTSNPN, CDR2 SVGIG (reference sequence). The CDR3 reads CAWSGLGQGNEKLFF. The CDR3 coding sequence is TGTGCCTGGAGCGGCCTGGGGCAGGGGAATGAAAAACTGTTTTTT.

V gene TRBV7-2 combines with J gene TRBJ1-5; no firm D call. Trimming cost V 5 bases and J 1 base, with 18 bases left between them. The CDR3 consists of 17 residues. Germline lookup yields CDR1 SGHTA and CDR2 FQGNSA. The CDR3, as DNA: TGTGCCAGCAGCCCCCGGGGTGGGGTCATGAGCAATCAGCCCCAGCATTTT. Translating it yields CASSPRGGVMSNQPQHF.

V and J are TRBV6-5 and TRBJ1-5, with D tentatively TRBD1 (5 bases). V was shortened by 6 bases and J by 0 bases, with 12 bases between the two germline ends. Germline V CDR1 and CDR2: MNHEY, SVGAGI. This CDR3 has 15 residues. CDR3 bases: TGTGCCAGCAGATCAGACAGATATAGCAATCAGCCCCAGCATTTT. Translated: CASRSDRYSNQPQHF.

Turning to this clone: This specimen includes other DNA sequences encoding the same CDR3. The chain joins TRBV10-3 to TRBJ2-3; possible D gene TRBD2, 6 bases. The length of the CDR3 is 14 residues. The V end was cut by 4 bases, the J end by 0 bases, with 8 bases between. Germline CDR1 and CDR2: ENHRY and SYGVKD. The CDR3 region has the DNA TGTGCCATCAGTGCCGGGACTAGCACAGATACGCAGTATTTT. Its translation is CAISAGTSTDTQYF.

The chain combines TRBV7-2 with TRBJ1-3; the D is unclear. Germline CDR1 and CDR2: SGHTA and FQGNSA. Trimming removed 3 bases at V and 0 bases at J, with 15 bases between. This CDR3 contains 17 residues. For the CDR3, the DNA is TGTGCCAGCAGCTTCCGAGGAGTTACTATCTCTGGAAACACCATATATTTT. This encodes CASSFRGVTISGNTIYF.